This T cell receptor beta chain is from a study of T cell responses to AZD1222 COVID-19 vaccine. Overall study findings and caveats: Nearly half of spike-specific TCRs reportedly target unmutated variant regions. Donor demographics were predominantly white British with a female majority; clonal diversity may be underestimated.

Comments on this clone: Its matching antigen is unknown.

Profiled with immunoSEQ multiplex PCR; TCRdb holds only in-frame clones, not every one. Seen here are under 150,000 clones, roughly 91% observed once, and the top ten hold approximately 5%. Germline V gene lookup returns CDR1 MNHEY and CDR2 SMNVEV (reference sequence). This CDR3 has 16 residues. With 2 bases removed from V and 8 bases from J, the gap between germline ends came to 21 bases. This sample comprised peripheral blood, obtained on day 0 of AZD1222 vaccination. V and J are TRBV27 and TRBJ1-2, with D possibly matching TRBD1 (5 bases). The receptor was isolated from an adult in good health. CDR3 residues: CASSLGQGLFGGGYTF. The CDR3 DNA is TGTGCCAGCAGTTTAGGGCAGGGACTCTTTGGGGGGGGCTACACCTTC.